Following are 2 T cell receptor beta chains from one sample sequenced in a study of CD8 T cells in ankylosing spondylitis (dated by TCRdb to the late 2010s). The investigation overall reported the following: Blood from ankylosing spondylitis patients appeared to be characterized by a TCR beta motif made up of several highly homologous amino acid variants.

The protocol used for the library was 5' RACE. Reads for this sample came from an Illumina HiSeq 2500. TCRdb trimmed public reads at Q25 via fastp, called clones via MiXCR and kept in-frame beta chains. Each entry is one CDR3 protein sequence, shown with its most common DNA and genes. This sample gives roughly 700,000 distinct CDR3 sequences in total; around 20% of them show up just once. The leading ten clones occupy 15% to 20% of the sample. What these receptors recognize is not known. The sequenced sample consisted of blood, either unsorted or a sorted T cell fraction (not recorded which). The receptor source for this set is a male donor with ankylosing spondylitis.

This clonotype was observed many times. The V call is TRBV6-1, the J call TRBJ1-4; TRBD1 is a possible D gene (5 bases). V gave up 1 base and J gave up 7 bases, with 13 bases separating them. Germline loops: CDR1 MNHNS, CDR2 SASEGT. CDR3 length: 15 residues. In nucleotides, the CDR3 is TGTGCCAGCAGTGAAGGGGGGGTGGGAAGTGAAAAACTGTTTTTT. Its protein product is CASSEGGVGSEKLFF.

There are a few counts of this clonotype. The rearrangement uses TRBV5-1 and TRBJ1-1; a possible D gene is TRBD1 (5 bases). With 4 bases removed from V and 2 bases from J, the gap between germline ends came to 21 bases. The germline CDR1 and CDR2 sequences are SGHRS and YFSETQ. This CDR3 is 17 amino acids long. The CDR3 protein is CASSLTQSWGKNTEAFF. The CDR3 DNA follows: TGCGCCAGCAGCCTGACGCAATCATGGGGCAAAAACACTGAAGCTTTCTTT.